The 10 T cell receptor beta chains given below trace back to one sample, sequenced in a study of OX40 agonist ivuxolimab in advanced cancers. The library was made by the immunoSEQ multiplex PCR assay. TCRdb mirrors the immuneACCESS table, restricted to in-frame sequences. Some clones are absent from its copies; in checked studies, under half trace to an unresolved V gene, and the reason for the others is unknown. Across this sample there are about 83,000 clones, with around 85% seen only once. The ten largest make up around 6.6% of the sample. Sequencing was performed on CD4+ or CD8+ T cells sorted from blood, taken in a trial of the OX40 agonist ivuxolimab. These receptors were taken from an adult with an advanced solid tumor such as melanoma, head and neck, liver or kidney cancer.

This clone was picked up one time. The V and J genes are TRBV2 and TRBJ1-2; no reliable D call. Per the germline V gene, CDR1 is SNHLY and CDR2 is FYNNEI. This CDR3 region has 12 residues. V lost 4 bases and J 8 bases, leaving 11 bases between the germline ends. The CDR3 here is CASSVRENGYTF. For the CDR3, the DNA is TGTGCCAGCAGTGTTAGGGAGAACGGCTACACCTTC.

The chain is built from TRBV7-3 and TRBJ2-2; D is perhaps TRBD1 or TRBD2 (5 bases each). V was trimmed by 4 bases and J by 6 bases, leaving 12 bases between them. The CDR3 runs to 14 residues. Germline CDR1 reads SGHTA; CDR2 reads FQGTGA. In DNA, the CDR3 is TGTGCCAGCAGCTCCGAGGGGAATCCCGGGGAGCTGTTTTTT. It codes for CASSSEGNPGELFF.

V usage is TRBV7-2 and J usage is TRBJ2-5, with D perhaps TRBD2 (5 bases). CDR1 and CDR2 (germline): SGHTA, FQGNSA. The CDR3 length is 13 residues. V lost 5 bases and J 4 bases, leaving 11 bases between the germline ends. CDR3 nucleotides: TGTGCCAGCAGCCAAATAGAGGGAGAGACCCAGTACTTC. Its protein is CASSQIEGETQYF.

The chain joins TRBV6-1 to TRBJ2-2; D is undetermined. The V end was cut by 6 bases, the J end by 2 bases, with 7 bases between. This CDR3 contains 13 residues. CDR1 is MNHNS and CDR2 is SASEGT in the germline V gene. The chain's CDR3 is CASRIVNTGELFF. CDR3 coding DNA: TGTGCCAGCAGGATTGTAAACACCGGGGAGCTGTTTTTT.

V and J are TRBV4-1 and TRBJ2-5, with D perhaps matching TRBD2 (7 bases). CDR3 size: 16 residues. Germline-derived CDR1 and CDR2 are MGHRA and YSYEKL. Trimming shortened V by 2 bases and J by 5 bases, and 18 bases separated the two germline ends. The CDR3: CASSQQGGAFRETQYF. DNA of the CDR3: TGCGCCAGCAGCCAACAAGGGGGGGCCTTTAGGGAGACCCAGTACTTC.

This sequence joins TRBV5-4 and TRBJ2-3; the match to TRBD1 covers 7 bases. Trimming took 4 bases from V and 0 from J; bases not matched to a gene: 5. The CDR3 sequence is 15 residues long. The germline gives CDR1 SGHNT, CDR2 YYREEE (reference sequence). This CDR3 reads CASSPTGKSTDTQYF. DNA of the CDR3: TGTGCCAGCAGCCCGACAGGGAAAAGCACAGATACGCAGTATTTT. The full variable domain, with the rest looked up from reference TRBV5-4 and TRBJ2-3, is ETGVTQSPTHLIKTRGQQVTLRCSSQSGHNTVSWYQQALGQGPQFIFQYYREEENGRGNFPPRFSGLQFPNYSSELNVNALELDDSALYLCASSPTGKSTDTQYFGPGTRLTVL.

The rearrangement joins TRBV6-5 to TRBJ2-1; TRBD2 matches at 10 bases. Trimming at V came to 2 bases and at J to 2 bases, leaving 3 bases not matched to a gene. Germline CDR1 MNHEY, CDR2 SVGAGI. This CDR3 spans 16 amino acids. The CDR3 spells CASSYRSGRTYNEQFF. Here the CDR3 DNA reads TGTGCCAGCAGTTACCGTAGCGGGAGGACCTACAATGAGCAGTTCTTC.

This clone was counted once. The chain employs TRBV9 and TRBJ2-1; 9 bases are shared with TRBD2. The germline CDR1 and CDR2 sequences are SGDLS and YYNGEE. The length of the CDR3 is 15 residues. J was trimmed by 4 bases and V by 0 bases; bases with no gene match: 2. The CDR3 sequence is CASSVDSGGYNEQFF. The CDR3 region has the DNA TGTGCCAGCAGCGTAGATAGCGGGGGTTACAATGAGCAGTTCTTC.

V gene TRBV6-6 combines with J gene TRBJ2-7, with D perhaps TRBD2 (5 bases). Looked up from germline, CDR1 is MNHNY and CDR2 is SVGAGI (reference sequence). V lost 4 bases, J lost 0 bases, and 10 bases lay in between. The CDR3 extends over 14 amino acids. The CDR3 reads CASSSPGSSYEQYF. CDR3 in DNA: TGTGCCAGCAGTTCCCCGGGGAGCTCCTACGAGCAGTACTTC.

The chain combines TRBV28 with TRBJ1-2; D is possibly TRBD1 (5 bases). Germline values: CDR1 MDHEN, CDR2 SYDVKM. V was clipped by 4 bases and J by 8 bases, with 11 bases between them. The CDR3 length is 12 residues. The CDR3 spells CASSSGALGYTF. CDR3 bases: TGTGCCAGCAGTTCCGGGGCGCTGGGCTACACCTTC.